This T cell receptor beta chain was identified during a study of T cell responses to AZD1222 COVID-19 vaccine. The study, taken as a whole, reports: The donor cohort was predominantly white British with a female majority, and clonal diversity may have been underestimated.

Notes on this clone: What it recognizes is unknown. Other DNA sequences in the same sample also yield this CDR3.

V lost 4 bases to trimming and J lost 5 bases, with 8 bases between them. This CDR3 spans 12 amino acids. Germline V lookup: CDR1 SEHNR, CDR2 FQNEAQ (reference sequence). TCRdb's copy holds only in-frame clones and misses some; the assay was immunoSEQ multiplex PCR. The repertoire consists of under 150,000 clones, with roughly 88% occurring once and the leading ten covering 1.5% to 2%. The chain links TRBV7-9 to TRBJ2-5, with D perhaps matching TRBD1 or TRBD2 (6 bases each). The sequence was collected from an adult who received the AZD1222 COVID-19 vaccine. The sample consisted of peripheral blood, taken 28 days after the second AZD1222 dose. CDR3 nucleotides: TGTGCCAGCAGCTGGGGGGCGGAGACCCAGTACTTC. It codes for CASSWGAETQYF.